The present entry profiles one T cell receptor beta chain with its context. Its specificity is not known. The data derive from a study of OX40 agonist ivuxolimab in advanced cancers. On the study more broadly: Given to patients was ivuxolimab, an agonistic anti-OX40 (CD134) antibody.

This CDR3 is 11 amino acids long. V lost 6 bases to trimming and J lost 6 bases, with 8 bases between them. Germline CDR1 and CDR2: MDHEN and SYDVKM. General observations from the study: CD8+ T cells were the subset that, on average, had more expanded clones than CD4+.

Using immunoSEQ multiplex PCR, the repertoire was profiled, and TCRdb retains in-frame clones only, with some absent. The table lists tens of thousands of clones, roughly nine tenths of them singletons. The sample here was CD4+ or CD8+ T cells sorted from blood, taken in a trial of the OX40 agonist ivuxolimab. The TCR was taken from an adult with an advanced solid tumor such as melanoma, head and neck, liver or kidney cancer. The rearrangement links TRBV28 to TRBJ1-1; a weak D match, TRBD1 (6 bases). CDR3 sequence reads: CASRQGPEAFF. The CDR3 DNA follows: TGTGCCAGCAGACAGGGTCCTGAAGCTTTCTTT.